Following are 24 T cell receptor beta chains from one sample sequenced in a study of T cells in Graves' hyperthyroidism and ophthalmopathy. The CDR3 regions of TCR beta were amplified from RNA transcripts. HTBI primers were employed in a first-round RT-PCR of the TCR CDR3. TCRdb called the multiplex PCR reads again in MiXCR, with one record for every CDR3 protein. The profile shows 610,000 or so distinct CDR3 sequences, around 42% of them singletons. Sample: peripheral blood or thyroid tissue (not recorded which). Receptors were obtained from a woman under 30 with Graves' hyperthyroidism.

A single count supports this clonotype. DNA for the CDR3: TGTGCCAGCAGCGATGGACAGGGGGCACACTATGGCTACACCTTC. This encodes CASSDGQGAHYGYTF. The V and J genes are TRBV7-3 and TRBJ1-2; TRBD1 matches 11 bases. V was pared by 5 bases and J by 3 bases, with 5 bases of the junction left unmatched. Germline values: CDR1 SGHTA, CDR2 FQGTGA. CDR3 length equals 15 residues.

This clonotype was seen ten or more times. This rearrangement joins TRBV7-9 to TRBJ2-7, with D perhaps TRBD1 or TRBD2 (5 bases each). Trimming shortened V by 5 bases and J by 2 bases, and 16 bases separated the two germline ends. CDR3 length equals 15 residues. Germline lookup yields CDR1 SEHNR and CDR2 FQNEAQ (reference sequence). The CDR3 protein is CASSPDGTGTYEQYF. The CDR3, as DNA: TGTGCCAGCAGCCCCGACGGGACGGGAACCTACGAGCAGTACTTC.

The J gene is TRBJ2-7, the V gene TRBV5-6; 7 positions match TRBD1. The CDR3 has 14 residues. The V gene's germline CDR1 is SGHDT and CDR2 YYEEEE. V shed 4 bases and J 2 bases; nucleotides not matched to a gene: 6. The CDR3 region has the DNA TGTGCCAGCAGCGACCTAGGGACAGCCTACGAGCAGTACTTC. It yields the protein CASSDLGTAYEQYF.

The chain employs TRBV4-1 and TRBJ2-5; D gene unclear. V was cut by 0 bases and J by 0 bases, with 8 bases left in between. Germline assignment: CDR1 MGHRA and CDR2 YSYEKL. The CDR3 covers 15 residues. CDR3: CASSQDGLNQETQYF. For the CDR3, the DNA is TGCGCCAGCAGCCAAGACGGGCTAAACCAAGAGACCCAGTACTTC.

Only one count was recorded for this clonotype. The chain combines TRBV7-9 with TRBJ1-4; 7 nucleotides agree with TRBD1. Germline CDR1 SEHNR, CDR2 FQNEAQ (reference sequence). The J segment lost 6 bases and the V segment lost 4 bases, leaving 8 bases of the junction unmatched. The CDR3 covers 15 residues. CDR3 DNA sequence: TGTGCCAGCAGCTGGTATGTGGGGACAGATGAAAAACTGTTTTTT. This sequence encodes CASSWYVGTDEKLFF. Full variable domain (rest looked up from reference TRBV7-9 and TRBJ1-4): DTGVSQNPRHKITKRGQNVTFRCDPISEHNRLYWYRQTLGQGPEFLTYFQNEAQLEKSRLLSDRFSAERPKGSFSTLEIQRTEQGDSAMYLCASSWYVGTDEKLFFGSGTQLSVL.

The chain is built from TRBV29-1 and TRBJ1-5; 7 bases match TRBD1. The germline V gene has CDR1 SQVTM and CDR2 ANQGSEA. The CDR3 covers 13 residues. With V trimmed by 4 bases and J by 7 bases, 7 bases remained unmatched. CDR3 bases: TGCAGCGTTGTCCTCCAGGGGGGGCAGCCCCAGCATTTT. Its translation is CSVVLQGGQPQHF.

The V and J genes are TRBV10-1 and TRBJ2-2, with 10 bases identical to TRBD2. The ends lost 0 bases at V and 3 bases at J; junction bases unmatched: 7. The CDR3 has 18 amino acids. Germline CDR1 is WNHNN and CDR2 is SYGVQD (reference sequence). The CDR3 bases are TGCGCCAGCAGTGAGTCGGGCCTAGCGGGAGTTGACACCGGGGAGCTGTTTTTT. The encoded protein is CASSESGLAGVDTGELFF.

V usage is TRBV2 and J usage is TRBJ2-1; 7 bases agree with TRBD1. V was clipped by 9 bases and J by 3 bases; unmatched bases: 2. Germline V gene data show CDR1 as SNHLY and CDR2 as FYNNEI. The CDR3 loop spans 12 amino acids. CDR3 sequence reads: CASRQGYNEQFF. The CDR3 nucleotides read TGTGCCAGTCGACAGGGCTACAATGAGCAGTTCTTC.

The V and J genes are TRBV24-1 and TRBJ2-3; D possibly corresponds to TRBD1 (5 bases). From germline, CDR1 is KGHDR and CDR2 SFDVKD. Trimming left V 4 bases short and J 11 bases short, with 24 bases between. The CDR3 spans 16 residues. The CDR3, as DNA: TGTGCCACCAGTGACCCCGGTTTAAGGGGCAGGGATGAGCAGTATTTT. It encodes CATSDPGLRGRDEQYF.

This clonotype came up once. The chain links TRBV2 to TRBJ1-4; 8 nucleotides agree with TRBD1. This CDR3 comprises 15 residues. The V gene end was trimmed by 3 bases and the J gene end by 5 bases; junction bases not matched to a gene: 5. The germline V gene encodes CDR1 SNHLY and CDR2 FYNNEI. CDR3 in amino acids: CASSERTGSNEKLFF. CDR3 bases: TGTGCCAGCAGTGAGAGGACAGGGAGCAATGAAAAACTGTTTTTT.

Turning to this clonotype: This is likely a read error, given that the CDR3 carries no conserved phenylalanine or tryptophan at its end. This sequence joins TRBV29-1 and TRBJ1-1; possible D gene TRBD1, 6 bases. There are 13 residues in the CDR3. V was cut by 3 bases and J by 2 bases, with 10 bases left in between. CDR1 and CDR2 from the germline V gene are SQVTM and ANQGSEA. CDR3 sequence: CSVDQGINTEAFS. DNA of the CDR3: TGCAGCGTTGATCAGGGGATAAACACTGAAGCTTTCTCT.

The J gene is TRBJ1-4, the V gene TRBV7-6; TRBD1 aligns across 8 bases. V shed 2 bases, J shed 8 bases, and the junction held 7 bases outside the gene matches. The CDR3 is made up of 15 amino acids. Germline values: CDR1 SGHVS, CDR2 FNYEAQ. As DNA, the CDR3 is TGTGCCAGCAGCTTAATTCAGGGGGCCGGGGAAAAACTGTTTTTT. Its translation is CASSLIQGAGEKLFF.

This chain links TRBV20-1 with TRBJ2-7; possible D gene TRBD2, 6 bases. Germline CDR1 reads DFQATT; CDR2 reads SNEGSKA (reference sequence). This CDR3 contains 15 residues. V shed 1 base and J shed 3 bases, with 16 bases lying between them. CDR3 DNA: TGCAGTGCTAGAGCCCCTGCGGGAAAGGGCTACGAGCAGTACTTC. Protein sequence: CSARAPAGKGYEQYF.

At least ten counts were recorded for this clonotype. The rearrangement links TRBV19 to TRBJ2-7; D remains ambiguous. Trimming cost V 3 bases and J 3 bases, with 12 bases left between them. Germline loops: CDR1 LNHDA, CDR2 SQIVND (reference sequence). The CDR3 is 14 amino acids. The DNA for the CDR3 is TGTGCCAGTAGTATTCCAGGTATGGTCTACGAGCAGTACTTC. Its protein is CASSIPGMVYEQYF. Looking up the rest from reference TRBV19 and TRBJ2-7 gives the full variable domain: DGGITQSPKYLFRKEGQNVTLSCEQNLNHDAMYWYRQDPGQGLRLIYYSQIVNDFQKGDIAEGYSVSREKKESFPLTVTSAQKNPTAFYLCASSIPGMVYEQYFGPGTRLTVT.

The rearrangement joins TRBV20-1 to TRBJ2-2; D possibly corresponds to TRBD1 (5 bases). The germline V gene encodes CDR1 DFQATT and CDR2 SNEGSKA (reference sequence). The CDR3 extends over 13 amino acids. The V end was cut by 3 bases, the J end by 5 bases, with 10 bases between. The DNA of the CDR3 is TGCAGTGCTAGCAGGGAAGGGACCGGGGAGCTGTTTTTT. It yields the protein CSASREGTGELFF.

The rearrangement links TRBV20-1 to TRBJ2-7, with 9 bases that match TRBD1. This CDR3 has 12 amino acids. CDR1 is DFQATT, CDR2 SNEGSKA, per germline (reference sequence). Germline trimming cut 3 bases from V and 6 bases from J; bases unmatched to any gene: 3. The DNA of the CDR3 is TGCAGTGCTAGGGGGACAGGGCCCGAGCAGTACTTC. Translating gives CSARGTGPEQYF.

This clonotype occurred once. J is TRBJ1-5 and V is TRBV19; 7 nucleotides line up with TRBD1. Looked up from germline, CDR1 is LNHDA and CDR2 is SQIVND (reference sequence). This CDR3 region has 15 residues. The ends lost 6 bases at V and 1 base at J; junction bases unmatched: 6. CDR3 DNA sequence: TGTGCCAGTAGATGGGGCAGGGGGAGCAATCAGCCCCAGCATTTT. Its translation: CASRWGRGSNQPQHF.

As concerns this clonotype: The germline gene is not matched at one end of the junction; a read error may be the cause. The chain couples TRBV5-5 to TRBJ2-7, with D uncertain. CDR1 and CDR2 (germline): SGHKS, YYEKEE (reference sequence). The CDR3 sequence is 13 residues long. In DNA, the CDR3 is TGCGCCAGCAGCCGCGCCACGGTTGGGGAGCAGTACTTC. Protein product: CASSRATVGEQYF.

The rearrangement links TRBV11-1 to TRBJ1-3; D is unclear. The CDR3 extends over 15 amino acids. The V end was cut by 0 bases, the J end by 2 bases, with 8 bases between. Germline-derived CDR1 and CDR2 are SGHAT and FQDESV (reference sequence). The CDR3 reads CASSLAGPTGNTIYF. For the CDR3, the DNA is TGTGCCAGCAGCTTAGCCGGGCCCACTGGAAACACCATATATTTT.

The genes are TRBV5-5 and TRBJ2-1, with 7 positions matching TRBD2. The trim removed 2 bases at V and 6 bases at J, leaving 11 bases unmatched. The germline gives CDR1 SGHKS, CDR2 YYEKEE (reference sequence). The CDR3 loop spans 16 amino acids. DNA for the CDR3: TGTGCCAGCAGCTTACTACCGGGAGGAGGGGTCAATGAGCAGTTCTTC. Translation gives CASSLLPGGGVNEQFF.

This clonotype was recorded at least ten times. J is TRBJ2-5 and V is TRBV6-1; possible D gene TRBD2, 5 bases. CDR1 is MNHNS and CDR2 is SASEGT in the germline V gene. The V end lost 3 bases, the J end lost 0 bases, and 8 bases lay between the germline ends. The CDR3 is made up of 14 amino acids. The CDR3, as DNA: TGTGCCAGCAGTGAGGAGGAGTACCAAGAGACCCAGTACTTC. This translates into CASSEEEYQETQYF.

This clonotype has a single count. The chain uses TRBV5-1 and TRBJ2-7, with a weak D call TRBD2 (6 bases). V was clipped by 0 bases and J by 6 bases, with 13 bases between them. The CDR3 is 14 amino acids. Germline V gene lookup returns CDR1 SGHRS and CDR2 YFSETQ. Here the CDR3 reads CASSLGDGSGEQYF. For the CDR3, the DNA is TGCGCCAGCAGCTTGGGTGACGGGAGTGGCGAGCAGTACTTC.

Turning to this clonotype: The CDR3 does not end in the conserved phenylalanine or tryptophan, so this is likely a read error. The chain employs TRBV4-1 and TRBJ1-5; no clear D. The CDR3 length is 17 residues. Germline CDR1 MGHRA, CDR2 YSYEKL. Trimming pared 4 bases from V and 0 bases from J, leaving 16 bases between. The CDR3 region is CASSRTLGRLSNQPQHL. CDR3 in DNA: TGCGCCAGCAGCCGTACGCTGGGGAGACTTAGCAATCAGCCCCAGCATCTT.

With regard to this clonotype: The junction and the germline gene differ at one end; a read error may be behind it. The V and J genes are TRBV12-3 or TRBV12-4 and TRBJ1-4; TRBD1 matches at 10 bases. This CDR3 region has 14 residues. The CDR3 coding sequence is TGCGCCAGCAGCCAAGGGACAGGGGATGAAAAACTGTTTTTT. It encodes CASSQGTGDEKLFF.